Listed below are T cell receptor beta chains from one sample, sequenced in a study of early T cells in non-severe SARS-CoV-2 infection. TCRdb passed the 5' RACE reads through MiXCR, listing each CDR3 protein once. Here the sample spans approximately 32,000 distinct CDR3 sequences, around 4.2% being singletons. The material sequenced was whole blood. The receptors were sampled from an adult who was a healthcare worker with PCR-confirmed SARS-CoV-2 infection or an uninfected control (not recorded which). Each CDR3 is given with its conserved first and last residue. A D gene is named only where the DNA matches it firmly. Expanded clones are given a class, and other clones once, few, many or no size at all.

d_call j_call v_call clone_size cdr3_aa cdr3_nt
- TRBJ2-5 TRBV5-1 many CASSSTETQYF TGCGCCAGCAGCTCGACGGAGACCCAGTACTTC
TRBD1 TRBJ1-2 TRBV12-3/TRBV12-4 - CASSLKGTGYYGYTF TGTGCCAGCAGTCTCAAAGGGACAGGGTACTATGGCTACACCTTC
- TRBJ2-7 TRBV6-6 - CASSYSGELGQYF TGTGCCAGCAGTTACTCGGGCGAATTAGGGCAGTACTTC
- TRBJ2-2 TRBV28 many CASMWGRMNTGELFF TGTGCCAGCATGTGGGGGCGAATGAACACCGGGGAGCTGTTTTTT
TRBD1 TRBJ1-4 TRBV28 many CASIADRGEEKLFF TGTGCCAGCATCGCAGACAGGGGGGAAGAAAAACTGTTTTTT
TRBD2 TRBJ2-5 TRBV19 - CASRTSGEETQYF TGTGCCAGCAGGACTAGCGGGGAAGAGACCCAGTACTTC
TRBD2 TRBJ2-1 TRBV12-3/TRBV12-4 many CASSLSGGHEQFF TGTGCCAGCAGCCTTAGCGGGGGGCATGAGCAGTTCTTC
- TRBJ1-2 TRBV12-3/TRBV12-4 many CASSSQVGYGYTF TGTGCCAGCAGTTCCCAGGTTGGCTATGGCTACACCTTC
TRBD1 TRBJ1-3 TRBV6-6 many CASSYTSHRDSSGNTIYF TGTGCCAGCAGTTACACCAGCCACCGGGACAGCTCTGGAAACACCATATATTTT
TRBD1 TRBJ1-5 TRBV2 few CASRGDRVRQPQHF TGTGCCAGCAGGGGGGACAGGGTGCGCCAGCCCCAGCATTTT